This TCR beta chain was profiled in a study of blood T cell repertoires in COVID-19. The wider study: Specimens from acute and convalescent COVID-19 originated in the United States, Italy and Spain. From T cells, B-cell-depleted T cells, or PBMCs came the material, which was cDNA or gDNA.

Assay used: immunoSEQ multiplex PCR; TCRdb lists only in-frame clones, some missing. Of about 80,000 clones listed, approximately 83% are singletons. The CDR3 runs to 15 residues. The germline V and J ends were trimmed by 1 base and 3 bases, with 13 bases remaining between them. Germline lookup yields CDR1 SGHVS and CDR2 FNYEAQ. The chain joins TRBV7-6 to TRBJ2-7; D remains ambiguous. Material for sequencing was peripheral blood. This receptor was taken from a human donor in a cohort sampled during active COVID-19. CDR3 DNA: TGTGCCAGCAGCTTAGGTCAGAATGGCCTCTACGAGCAGTACTTC. Translating gives CASSLGQNGLYEQYF.